This T cell receptor (beta chain) was captured by sequencing in a study of blood T cell repertoires in COVID-19. The wider study: COVID-19 samples from acute and convalescent phases originated in the United States, Italy and Spain. Nucleic acid was either cDNA or gDNA, and it came from T cells, B-cell-depleted T cells, or PBMCs.

This clone was observed a handful of times. Authors' data handling: Nucleated cell counts were estimated from reference gene primer amplification. Data came from immunoSEQ multiplex PCR; TCRdb stores just in-frame clones and leaves some out. V, J and clone size were drawn from that table, and D and trimming were deduced from the DNA. This table has 85,000 to 90,000 clones, roughly four fifths appearing once. Germline V gives CDR1 MNHEY, CDR2 SVGAGI. V dropped 2 bases and J dropped 6 bases, with 8 bases sitting between them. CDR3 length equals 14 residues. This rearrangement joins TRBV6-5 to TRBJ1-6; no firm D call. The sequence was collected from an elderly woman with acute or convalescent COVID-19. The sequencing sample was made of peripheral blood. This CDR3 is CASSYRGGNSPLHF. The CDR3 DNA reads TGTGCCAGCAGTTACCGCGGAGGTAATTCACCCCTCCACTTT.